These 4 T cell receptor beta chains originate from one sample sequenced in a study of blood T cell repertoires in COVID-19. Produced via immunoSEQ multiplex PCR; TCRdb's table is partial and in-frame only. The table records approximately 110,000 clones, 86% of them present only once. The material sequenced was peripheral blood. The receptors originated from a man between 40 and 49 years old with acute or convalescent COVID-19.

This chain links TRBV5-1 with TRBJ2-3, with 9 bases matching TRBD1. V lost 3 bases, J lost 0 bases, and 2 bases stayed unmatched. The CDR3 totals 15 residues. Germline lookup yields CDR1 SGHRS and CDR2 YFSETQ. Here the CDR3 reads CASSSQGASTDTQYF. CDR3 in DNA: TGCGCCAGCAGCTCACAGGGGGCGAGCACAGATACGCAGTATTTT.

The CDR3 DNA reads as TGTGCCAGTAGTGGAGGGGCTTACGGATCACCCCTCCACTTT. Residues: CASSGGAYGSPLHF. The chain links TRBV19 to TRBJ1-6; D might be TRBD1 (5 bases). The V end lost 5 bases, the J end lost 10 bases, and 15 bases lay between the germline ends. The CDR3 contains 14 residues. Germline CDR1 and CDR2: LNHDA and SQIVND (reference sequence).

This chain joins TRBV2 and TRBJ1-2; D may be TRBD1 (5 bases). This CDR3 is built from 14 residues. Trimming removed 5 bases from V and 2 bases from J, with 12 bases in between. The germline gives CDR1 SNHLY, CDR2 FYNNEI. CDR3 DNA sequence: TGTGCCAGCAGTACCTTGGGGGGGAACTATGGCTACACCTTC. This gives the protein CASSTLGGNYGYTF.

The rearrangement uses TRBV6-6 and TRBJ1-2, with unresolved D. There are 14 residues in the CDR3. The ends were cut back, 5 bases at V and 8 bases at J, with 18 bases in the middle. CDR1 and CDR2 from the germline V gene are MNHNY and SVGAGI (reference sequence). The CDR3 DNA reads as TGTGCCAGCAGTCGGACCGGCACTATAGAGGGCTACACCTTC. It encodes CASSRTGTIEGYTF.